This TCR beta chain was retrieved from a study of T cells after yellow fever vaccination. Study summary: Fractions with few cells were prepared using SMART-Seq v4 Ultra Low Input. Study-level findings and limits: Weaker, the secondary response had a peak occurring faster, on day 5 versus 15.

It was through 5'RACE template switching that TCR cDNA was made, with a universal primer site and UMIs added. From the 5' RACE reads, TCRdb called clonotypes with MiXCR, one entry per CDR3 protein. The sample consists of under 600,000 distinct CDR3 sequences, 21% of them appearing once. Worth noting for this clonotype: Its antigen is currently unknown.

The sequence derives from a man younger than 35 who received the YFV17D yellow fever vaccine. Source: PBMCs, taken about 21 days after the first yellow fever vaccination.

This chain's CDR3 is CASSGTASYEQYF. The CDR3 coding sequence is TGTGCCAGCAGCGGGACAGCAAGTTACGAGCAGTACTTC. This rearrangement joins TRBV6-1 to TRBJ2-7; 7 bases are a match to TRBD1. The CDR3 contains 13 residues. V lost 6 bases to trimming and J lost 4 bases; unmatched junction nucleotides: 6. In germline, CDR1 is MNHNS, CDR2 SASEGT.